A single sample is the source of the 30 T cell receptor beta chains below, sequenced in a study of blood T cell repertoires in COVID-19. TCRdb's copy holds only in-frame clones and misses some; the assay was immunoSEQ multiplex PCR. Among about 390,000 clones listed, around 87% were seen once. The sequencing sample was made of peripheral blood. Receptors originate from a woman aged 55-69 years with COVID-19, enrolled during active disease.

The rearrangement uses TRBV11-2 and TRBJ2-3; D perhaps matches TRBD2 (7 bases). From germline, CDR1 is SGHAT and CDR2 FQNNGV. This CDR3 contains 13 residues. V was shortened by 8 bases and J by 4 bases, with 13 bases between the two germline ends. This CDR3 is CASGGARADTQYF. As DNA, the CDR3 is TGTGCCAGCGGGGGGGCGAGGGCAGATACGCAGTATTTT.

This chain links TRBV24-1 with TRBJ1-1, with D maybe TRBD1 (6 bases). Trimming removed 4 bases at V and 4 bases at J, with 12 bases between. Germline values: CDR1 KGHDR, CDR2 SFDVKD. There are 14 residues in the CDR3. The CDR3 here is CATSEGGSGTEAFF. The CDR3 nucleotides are TGTGCCACCAGTGAAGGGGGATCGGGCACTGAAGCTTTCTTT.

CDR3 region: CASWGGSASNQPQHF. The CDR3 DNA is TGTGCCAGCTGGGGGGGGTCTGCTAGCAATCAGCCCCAGCATTTT. This chain connects TRBV6-5 to TRBJ1-5; tentative D call: TRBD1 (5 bases). Per the germline V gene, CDR1 is MNHEY and CDR2 is SVGAGI. This CDR3 has 15 amino acids. V lost 8 bases and J 0 bases, leaving 14 bases between the germline ends.

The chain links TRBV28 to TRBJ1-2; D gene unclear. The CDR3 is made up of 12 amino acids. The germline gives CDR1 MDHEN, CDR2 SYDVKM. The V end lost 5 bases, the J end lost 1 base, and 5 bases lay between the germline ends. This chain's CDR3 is CASSLLNYGYTF. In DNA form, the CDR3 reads TGTGCCAGCAGTCTCCTTAACTATGGCTACACCTTC.

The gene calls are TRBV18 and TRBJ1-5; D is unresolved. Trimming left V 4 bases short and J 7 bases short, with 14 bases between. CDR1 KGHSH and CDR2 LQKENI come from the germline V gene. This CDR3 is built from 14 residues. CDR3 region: CASSRNPGMQPQHF. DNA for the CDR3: TGTGCCAGCTCACGCAATCCGGGGATGCAGCCCCAGCATTTT.

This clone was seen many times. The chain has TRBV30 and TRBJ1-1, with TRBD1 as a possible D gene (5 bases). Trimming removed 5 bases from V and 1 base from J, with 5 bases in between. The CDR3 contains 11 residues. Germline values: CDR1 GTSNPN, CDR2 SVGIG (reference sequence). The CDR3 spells CAWDRNTEAFF. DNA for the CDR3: TGTGCCTGGGACAGGAACACTGAAGCTTTCTTT.

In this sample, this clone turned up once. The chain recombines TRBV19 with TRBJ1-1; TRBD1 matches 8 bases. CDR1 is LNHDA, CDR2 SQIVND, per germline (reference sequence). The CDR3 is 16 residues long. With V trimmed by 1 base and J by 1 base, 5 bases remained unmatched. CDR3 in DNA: TGTGCCAGTAGTATAGGAAGGGACAGGTCGAACACTGAAGCTTTCTTT. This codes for CASSIGRDRSNTEAFF.

CDR3 region: CASSQSGADGYTF. DNA for the CDR3: TGCGCCAGCAGCCAGTCAGGGGCGGATGGCTACACCTTC. The chain uses TRBV5-1 and TRBJ1-2; tentative D call: TRBD1 (6 bases). From germline, CDR1 is SGHRS and CDR2 YFSETQ. V shed 4 bases and J shed 6 bases, with 13 bases lying between them. This CDR3 has 13 amino acids.

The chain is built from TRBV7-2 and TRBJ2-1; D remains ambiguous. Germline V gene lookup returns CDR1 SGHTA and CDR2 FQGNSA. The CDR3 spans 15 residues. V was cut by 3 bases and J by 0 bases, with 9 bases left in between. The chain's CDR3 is CASSFDSSSYNEQFF. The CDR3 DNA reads TGTGCCAGCAGCTTCGATTCCAGCTCCTACAATGAGCAGTTCTTC.

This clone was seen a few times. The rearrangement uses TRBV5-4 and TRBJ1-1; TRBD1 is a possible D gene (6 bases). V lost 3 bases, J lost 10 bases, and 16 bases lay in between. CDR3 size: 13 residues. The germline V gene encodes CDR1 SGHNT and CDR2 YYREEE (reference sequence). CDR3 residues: CASSSQSGAGAFF. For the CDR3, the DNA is TGTGCCAGCAGCTCCCAGTCAGGGGCGGGAGCTTTCTTT.

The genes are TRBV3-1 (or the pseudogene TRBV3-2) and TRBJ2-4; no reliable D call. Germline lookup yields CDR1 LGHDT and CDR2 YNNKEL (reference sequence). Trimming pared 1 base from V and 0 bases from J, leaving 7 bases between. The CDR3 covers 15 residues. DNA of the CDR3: TGTGCCAGCAGCCAAGCCCTCTTAGCCAAAAACATTCAGTACTTC. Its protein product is CASSQALLAKNIQYF.

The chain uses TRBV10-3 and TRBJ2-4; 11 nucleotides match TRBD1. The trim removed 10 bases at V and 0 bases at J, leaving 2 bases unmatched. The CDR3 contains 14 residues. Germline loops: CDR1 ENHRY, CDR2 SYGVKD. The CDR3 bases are TGTGCCACGGGACAGGGGGGAGCCAAAAACATTCAGTACTTC. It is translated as CATGQGGAKNIQYF.

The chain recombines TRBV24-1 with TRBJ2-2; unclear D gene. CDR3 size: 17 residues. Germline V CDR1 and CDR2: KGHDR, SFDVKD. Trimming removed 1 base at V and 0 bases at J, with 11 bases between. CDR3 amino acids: CATSDLSEFANTGELFF. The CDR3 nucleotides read TGTGCCACCAGTGATTTATCGGAGTTCGCGAACACCGGGGAGCTGTTTTTT.

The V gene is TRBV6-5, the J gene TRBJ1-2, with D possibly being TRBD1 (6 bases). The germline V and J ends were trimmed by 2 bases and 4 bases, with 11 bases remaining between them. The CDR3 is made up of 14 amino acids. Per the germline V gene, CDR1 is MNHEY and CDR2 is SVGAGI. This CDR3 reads CASSYPGVSYGYTF. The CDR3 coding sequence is TGTGCCAGCAGTTACCCAGGGGTCAGCTATGGCTACACCTTC.

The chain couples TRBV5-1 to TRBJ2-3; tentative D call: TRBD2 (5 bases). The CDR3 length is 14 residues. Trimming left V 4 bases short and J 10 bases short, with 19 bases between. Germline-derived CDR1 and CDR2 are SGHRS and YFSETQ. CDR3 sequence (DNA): TGCGCCAGCAGCACAGTAGGTGCTGGGAGTGCGCAGTATTTT. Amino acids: CASSTVGAGSAQYF.

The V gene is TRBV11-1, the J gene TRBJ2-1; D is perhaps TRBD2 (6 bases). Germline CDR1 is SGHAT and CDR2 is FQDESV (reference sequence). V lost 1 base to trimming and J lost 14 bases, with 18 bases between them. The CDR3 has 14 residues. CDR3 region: CASSLESGLAPEFF. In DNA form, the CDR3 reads TGTGCCAGCAGCTTAGAGTCGGGGCTAGCGCCTGAGTTCTTC.

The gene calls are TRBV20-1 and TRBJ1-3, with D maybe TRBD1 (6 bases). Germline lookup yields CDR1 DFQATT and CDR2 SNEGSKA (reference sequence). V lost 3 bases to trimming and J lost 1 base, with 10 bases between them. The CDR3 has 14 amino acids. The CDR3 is CSASTRGSGNTIYF. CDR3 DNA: TGCAGTGCTAGTACAAGGGGGTCTGGAAACACCATATATTTT.

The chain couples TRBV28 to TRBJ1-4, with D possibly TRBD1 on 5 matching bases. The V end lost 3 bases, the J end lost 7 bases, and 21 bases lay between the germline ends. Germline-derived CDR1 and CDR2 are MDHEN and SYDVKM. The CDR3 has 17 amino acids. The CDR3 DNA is TGTGCCAGCAGTTTGGGGGGGGGTGGAAGCTCAACTGAAAAACTGTTTTTT. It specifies CASSLGGGGSSTEKLFF.

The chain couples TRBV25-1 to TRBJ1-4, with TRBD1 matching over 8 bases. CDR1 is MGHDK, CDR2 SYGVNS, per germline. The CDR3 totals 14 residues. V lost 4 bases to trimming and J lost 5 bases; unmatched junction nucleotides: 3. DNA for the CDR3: TGTGCCAGCAGTGGACAGGGGTCAAATGAAAAACTGTTTTTT. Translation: CASSGQGSNEKLFF.

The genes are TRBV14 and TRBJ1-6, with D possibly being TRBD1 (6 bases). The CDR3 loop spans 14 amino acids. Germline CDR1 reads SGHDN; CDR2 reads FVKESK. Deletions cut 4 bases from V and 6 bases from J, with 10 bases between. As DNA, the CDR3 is TGTGCCAGCAGCCCGGACAGCCCTAATTCACCCCTCCACTTT. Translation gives CASSPDSPNSPLHF.

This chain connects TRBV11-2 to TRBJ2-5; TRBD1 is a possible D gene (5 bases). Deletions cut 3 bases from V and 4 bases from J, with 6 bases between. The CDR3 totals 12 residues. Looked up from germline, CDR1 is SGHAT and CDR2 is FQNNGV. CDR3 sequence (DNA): TGTGCCAGCAGCTTTACAGGAGAGACCCAGTACTTC. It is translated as CASSFTGETQYF.

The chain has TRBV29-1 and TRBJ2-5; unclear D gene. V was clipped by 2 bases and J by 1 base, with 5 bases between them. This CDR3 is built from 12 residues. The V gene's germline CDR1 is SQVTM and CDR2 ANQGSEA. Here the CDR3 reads CSVERVQETQYF. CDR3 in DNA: TGCAGCGTTGAAAGAGTCCAAGAGACCCAGTACTTC. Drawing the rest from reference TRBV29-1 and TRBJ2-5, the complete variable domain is SAVISQKPSRDICQRGTSLTIQCQVDSQVTMMFWYRQQPGQSLTLIATANQGSEATYESGFVIDKFPISRPNLTFSTLTVSNMSPEDSSIYLCSVERVQETQYFGPGTRLLVL.

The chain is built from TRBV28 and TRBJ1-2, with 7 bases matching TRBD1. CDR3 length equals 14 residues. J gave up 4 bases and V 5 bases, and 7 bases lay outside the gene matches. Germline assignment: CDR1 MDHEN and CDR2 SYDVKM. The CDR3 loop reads CASSTGTELYGYTF. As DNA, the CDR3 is TGTGCCAGCAGTACGGGGACAGAACTCTATGGCTACACCTTC.

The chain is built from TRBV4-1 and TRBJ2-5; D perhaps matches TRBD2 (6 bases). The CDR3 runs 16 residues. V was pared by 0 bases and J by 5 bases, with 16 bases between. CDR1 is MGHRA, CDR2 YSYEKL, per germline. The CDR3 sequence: CASSQEGRGVRETQYF. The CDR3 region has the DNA TGCGCCAGCAGCCAAGAAGGTCGCGGGGTACGGGAGACCCAGTACTTC.

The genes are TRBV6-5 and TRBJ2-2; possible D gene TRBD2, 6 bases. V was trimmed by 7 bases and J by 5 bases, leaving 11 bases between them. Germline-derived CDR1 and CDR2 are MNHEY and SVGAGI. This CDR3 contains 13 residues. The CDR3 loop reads CASTRRDTGELFF. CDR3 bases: TGTGCCAGCACCCGGCGGGATACCGGGGAGCTGTTTTTT.

CDR3 in DNA: TGCGCCAGCAGCTTGACTAGAGAGCGAAACACCATATATTTT. It yields the protein CASSLTRERNTIYF. V is TRBV5-1 and J is TRBJ1-3; the D is unclear. The CDR3 has 14 residues. The germline V and J ends were trimmed by 1 base and 5 bases, with 10 bases remaining between them. Germline V CDR1 and CDR2: SGHRS, YFSETQ.

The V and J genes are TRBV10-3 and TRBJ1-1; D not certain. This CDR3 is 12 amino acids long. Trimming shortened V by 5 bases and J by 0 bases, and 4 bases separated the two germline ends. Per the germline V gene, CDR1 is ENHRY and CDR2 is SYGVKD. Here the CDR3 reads CAISQVNTEAFF. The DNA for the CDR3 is TGTGCCATCAGTCAGGTGAACACTGAAGCTTTCTTT.

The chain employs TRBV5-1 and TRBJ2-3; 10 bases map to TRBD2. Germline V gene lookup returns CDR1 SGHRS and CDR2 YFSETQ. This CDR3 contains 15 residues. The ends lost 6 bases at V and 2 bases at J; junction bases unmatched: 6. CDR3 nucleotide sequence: TGCGCCAGCAACTCCCTAGCGGGGGTCACAGATACGCAGTATTTT. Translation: CASNSLAGVTDTQYF.

CDR3 nucleotides: TGCGCCAGCAGTGAGTTACTAGCGGGGTCGAGGGATACGCAGTATTTT. Translating it yields CASSELLAGSRDTQYF. V is TRBV10-2 and J is TRBJ2-3, with TRBD2 matching over 10 bases. The V segment lost 1 base and the J segment 6 bases; nucleotides outside the gene matches: 7. Germline assignment: CDR1 WSHSY and CDR2 SAAADI. CDR3 size: 16 residues.

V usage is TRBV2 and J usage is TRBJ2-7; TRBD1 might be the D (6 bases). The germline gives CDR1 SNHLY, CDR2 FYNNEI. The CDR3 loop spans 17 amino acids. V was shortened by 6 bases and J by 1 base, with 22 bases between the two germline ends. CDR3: CASRPTGLRVVSYEQYF. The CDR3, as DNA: TGTGCCAGCAGGCCGACAGGTTTAAGAGTCGTTTCCTACGAGCAGTACTTC.